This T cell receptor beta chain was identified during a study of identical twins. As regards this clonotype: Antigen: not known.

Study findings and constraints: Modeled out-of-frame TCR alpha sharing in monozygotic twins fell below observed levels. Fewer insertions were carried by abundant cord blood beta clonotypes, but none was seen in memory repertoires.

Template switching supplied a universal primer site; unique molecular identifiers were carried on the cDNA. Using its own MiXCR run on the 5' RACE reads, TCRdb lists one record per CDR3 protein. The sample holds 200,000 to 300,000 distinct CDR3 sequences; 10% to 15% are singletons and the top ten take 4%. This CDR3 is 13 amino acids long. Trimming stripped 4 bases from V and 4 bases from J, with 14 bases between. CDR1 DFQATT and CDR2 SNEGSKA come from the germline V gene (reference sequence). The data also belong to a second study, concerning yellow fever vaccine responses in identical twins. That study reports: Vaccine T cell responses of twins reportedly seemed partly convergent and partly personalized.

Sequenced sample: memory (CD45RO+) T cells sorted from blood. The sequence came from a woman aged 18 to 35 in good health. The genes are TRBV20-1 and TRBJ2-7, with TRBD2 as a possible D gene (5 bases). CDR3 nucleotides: TGCAGTGCTAAGGGAGTCAGTGATTACGAGCAGTACTTC. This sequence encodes CSAKGVSDYEQYF.